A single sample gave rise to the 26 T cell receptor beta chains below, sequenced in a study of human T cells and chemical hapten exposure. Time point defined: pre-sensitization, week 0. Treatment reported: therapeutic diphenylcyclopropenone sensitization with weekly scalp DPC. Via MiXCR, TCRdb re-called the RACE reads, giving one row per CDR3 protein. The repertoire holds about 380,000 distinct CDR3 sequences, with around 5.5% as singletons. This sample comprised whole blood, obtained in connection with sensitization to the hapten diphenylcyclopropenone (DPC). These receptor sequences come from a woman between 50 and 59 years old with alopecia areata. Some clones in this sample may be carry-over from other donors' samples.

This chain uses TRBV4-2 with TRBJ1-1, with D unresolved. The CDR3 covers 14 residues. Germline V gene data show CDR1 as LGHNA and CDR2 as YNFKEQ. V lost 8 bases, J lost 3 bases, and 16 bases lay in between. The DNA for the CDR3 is TGTGCCAGCCAGCCGGGAGAAGGATACACTGAAGCTTTCTTT. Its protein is CASQPGEGYTEAFF.

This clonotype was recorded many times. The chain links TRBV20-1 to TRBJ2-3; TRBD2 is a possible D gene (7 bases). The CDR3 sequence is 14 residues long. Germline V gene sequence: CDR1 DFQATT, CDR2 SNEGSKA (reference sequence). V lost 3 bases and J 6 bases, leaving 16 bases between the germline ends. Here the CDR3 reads CSASSGGPKDTQYF. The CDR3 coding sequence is TGCAGTGCTAGTTCCGGGGGGCCGAAGGATACGCAGTATTTT.

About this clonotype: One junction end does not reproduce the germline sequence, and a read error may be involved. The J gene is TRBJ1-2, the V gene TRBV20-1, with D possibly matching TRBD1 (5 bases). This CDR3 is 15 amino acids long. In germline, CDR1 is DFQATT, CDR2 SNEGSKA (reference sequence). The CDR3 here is CRAREGRRFGYGYTF. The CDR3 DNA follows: TGCAGAGCTAGGGAGGGGCGCCGCTTTGGCTATGGCTACACCTTC.

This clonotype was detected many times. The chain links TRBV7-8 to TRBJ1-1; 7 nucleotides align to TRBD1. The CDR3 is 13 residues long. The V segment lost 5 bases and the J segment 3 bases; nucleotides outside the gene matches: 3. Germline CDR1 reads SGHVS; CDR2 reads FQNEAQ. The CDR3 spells CASSRGQDTEAFF. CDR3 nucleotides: TGTGCCAGCAGCCGTGGACAGGACACTGAAGCTTTCTTT.

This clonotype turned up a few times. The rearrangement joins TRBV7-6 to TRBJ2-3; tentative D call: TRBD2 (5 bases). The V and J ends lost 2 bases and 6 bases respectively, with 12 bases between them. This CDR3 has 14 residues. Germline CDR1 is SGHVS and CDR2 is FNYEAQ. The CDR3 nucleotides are TGTGCCAGCAGCTTAAACAGCGGTGGGGATACGCAGTATTTT. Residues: CASSLNSGGDTQYF.

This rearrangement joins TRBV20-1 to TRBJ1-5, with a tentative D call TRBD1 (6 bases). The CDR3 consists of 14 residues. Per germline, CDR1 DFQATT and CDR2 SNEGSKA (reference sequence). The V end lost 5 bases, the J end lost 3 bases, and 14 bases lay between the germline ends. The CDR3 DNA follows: TGCAGTGCTTCGAGGACAGAGATCAATCAGCCCCAGCATTTT. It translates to CSASRTEINQPQHF.

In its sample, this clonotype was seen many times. The CDR3 bases are TGTGCCAGCAGCACCGAGCGGGGGGCGACAGATACGCAGTATTTT. Protein: CASSTERGATDTQYF. The chain links TRBV12-3 or TRBV12-4 to TRBJ2-3; 9 nucleotides match TRBD2. The CDR3 contains 15 residues. V was clipped by 6 bases and J by 3 bases; unmatched bases: 7.

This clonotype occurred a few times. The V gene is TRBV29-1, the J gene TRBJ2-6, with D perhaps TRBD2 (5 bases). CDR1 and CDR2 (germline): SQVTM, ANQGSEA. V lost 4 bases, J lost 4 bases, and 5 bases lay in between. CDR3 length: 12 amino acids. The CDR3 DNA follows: TGCAGCGTTGGGGAGGGGGCCAACGTCCTGACTTTC. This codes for CSVGEGANVLTF.

DNA for the CDR3: TGTGCCAGCAGCCAGAGCGGGCGGGTTGGCTACACCTTC. Its translation: CASSQSGRVGYTF. The rearrangement links TRBV3-1 to TRBJ1-2; D remains ambiguous. There are 13 residues in the CDR3. Germline values: CDR1 LGHDT, CDR2 YNNKEL (reference sequence). V was cut by 3 bases and J by 7 bases, with 12 bases left in between.

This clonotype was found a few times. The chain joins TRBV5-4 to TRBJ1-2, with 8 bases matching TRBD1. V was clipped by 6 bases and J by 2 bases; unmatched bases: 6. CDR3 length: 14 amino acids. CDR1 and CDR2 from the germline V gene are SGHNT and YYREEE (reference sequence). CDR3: CASNDRGRNYGYTF. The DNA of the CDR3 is TGTGCCAGCAACGACAGGGGACGGAACTATGGCTACACCTTC. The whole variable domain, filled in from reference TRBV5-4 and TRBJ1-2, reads ETGVTQSPTHLIKTRGQQVTLRCSSQSGHNTVSWYQQALGQGPQFIFQYYREEENGRGNFPPRFSGLQFPNYSSELNVNALELDDSALYLCASNDRGRNYGYTFGSGTRLTVV.

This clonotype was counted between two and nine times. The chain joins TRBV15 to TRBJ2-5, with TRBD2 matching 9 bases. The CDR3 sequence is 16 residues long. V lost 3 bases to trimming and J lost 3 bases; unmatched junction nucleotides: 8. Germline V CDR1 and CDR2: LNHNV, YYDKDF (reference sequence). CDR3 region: CATSSSLAGAKETQYF. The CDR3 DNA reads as TGTGCCACCAGCAGTTCACTAGCGGGCGCTAAAGAGACCCAGTACTTC.

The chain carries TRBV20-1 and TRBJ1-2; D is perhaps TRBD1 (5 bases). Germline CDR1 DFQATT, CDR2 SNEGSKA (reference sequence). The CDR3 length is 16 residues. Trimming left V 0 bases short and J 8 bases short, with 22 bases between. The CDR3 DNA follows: TGCAGTGCTAGAGATGCCGGGGACTCCCGTGATCGGGGCTACACCTTC. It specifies CSARDAGDSRDRGYTF.

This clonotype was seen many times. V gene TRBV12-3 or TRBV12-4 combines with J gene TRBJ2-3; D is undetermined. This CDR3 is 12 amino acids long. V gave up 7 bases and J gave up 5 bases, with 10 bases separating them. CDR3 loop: CASKSPQDTQYF. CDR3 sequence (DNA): TGTGCCAGCAAGTCCCCCCAAGATACGCAGTATTTT.

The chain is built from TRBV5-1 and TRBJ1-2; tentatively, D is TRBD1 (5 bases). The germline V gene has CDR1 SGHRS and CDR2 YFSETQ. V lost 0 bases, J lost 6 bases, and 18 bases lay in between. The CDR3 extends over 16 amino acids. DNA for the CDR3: TGCGCCAGCAGCTTGGAGCCTCCACCTCAGGGAGATGGCTACACCTTC. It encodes CASSLEPPPQGDGYTF. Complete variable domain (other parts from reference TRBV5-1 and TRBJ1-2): KAGVTQTPRYLIKTRGQQVTLSCSPISGHRSVSWYQQTPGQGLQFLFEYFSETQRNKGNFPGRFSGRQFSNSRSEMNVSTLELGDSALYLCASSLEPPPQGDGYTFGSGTRLTVV.

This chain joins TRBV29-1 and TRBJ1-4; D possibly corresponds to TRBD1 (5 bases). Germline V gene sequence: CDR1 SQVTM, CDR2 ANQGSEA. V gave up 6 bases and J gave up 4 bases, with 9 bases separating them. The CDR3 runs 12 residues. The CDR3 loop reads CSVLGGNEKLFF. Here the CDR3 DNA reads TGCAGCGTCCTGGGGGGTAATGAAAAACTGTTTTTT.

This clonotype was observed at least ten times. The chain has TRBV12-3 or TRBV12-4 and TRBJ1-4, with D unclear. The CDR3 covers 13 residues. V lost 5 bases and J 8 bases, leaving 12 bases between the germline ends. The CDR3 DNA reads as TGTGCCAGCAGTGTCGTCCGGGCCGAAAAACTGTTTTTT. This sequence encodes CASSVVRAEKLFF.

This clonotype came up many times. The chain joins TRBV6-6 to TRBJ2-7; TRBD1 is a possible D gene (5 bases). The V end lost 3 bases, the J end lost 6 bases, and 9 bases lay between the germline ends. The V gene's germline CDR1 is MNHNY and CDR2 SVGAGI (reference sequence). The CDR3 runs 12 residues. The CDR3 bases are TGTGCCAGCAGTTATTGGGGCAGCGAGCAGTACTTC. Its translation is CASSYWGSEQYF.

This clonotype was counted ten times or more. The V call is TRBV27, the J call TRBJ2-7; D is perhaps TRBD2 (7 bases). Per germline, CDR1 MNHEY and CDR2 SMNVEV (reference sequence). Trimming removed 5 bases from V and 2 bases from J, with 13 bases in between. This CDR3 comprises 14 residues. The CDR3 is CASSPQGLPYEQYF. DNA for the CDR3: TGTGCCAGCAGTCCACAGGGACTACCCTACGAGCAGTACTTC.

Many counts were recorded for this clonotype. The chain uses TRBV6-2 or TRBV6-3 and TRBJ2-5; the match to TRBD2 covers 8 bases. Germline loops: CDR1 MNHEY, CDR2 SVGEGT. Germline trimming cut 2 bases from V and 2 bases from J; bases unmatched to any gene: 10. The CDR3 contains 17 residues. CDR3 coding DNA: TGTGCCAGCAGTTACGAAACGGGAGGGCCGGGACAAGAGACCCAGTACTTC. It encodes CASSYETGGPGQETQYF.

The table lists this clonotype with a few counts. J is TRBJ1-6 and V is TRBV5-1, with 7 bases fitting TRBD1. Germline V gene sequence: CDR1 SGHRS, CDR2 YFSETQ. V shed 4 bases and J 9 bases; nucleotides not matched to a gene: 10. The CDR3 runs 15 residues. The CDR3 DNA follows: TGCGCCAGCAGCCTAGACGGGACAGCCTCTTCACCCCTCCACTTT. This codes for CASSLDGTASSPLHF.

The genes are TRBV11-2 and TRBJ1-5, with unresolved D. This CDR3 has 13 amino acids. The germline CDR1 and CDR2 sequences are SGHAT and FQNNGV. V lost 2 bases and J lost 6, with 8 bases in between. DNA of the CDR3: TGTGCCAGCAGCTTATTGTACGGTCAGCCCCAGCATTTT. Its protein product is CASSLLYGQPQHF.

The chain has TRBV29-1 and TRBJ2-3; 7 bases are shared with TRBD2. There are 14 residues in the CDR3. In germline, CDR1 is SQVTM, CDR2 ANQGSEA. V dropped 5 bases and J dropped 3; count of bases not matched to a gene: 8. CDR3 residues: CSVSRGSGTDTQYF. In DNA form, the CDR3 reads TGCAGCGTTTCTCGCGGGAGTGGGACAGATACGCAGTATTTT.

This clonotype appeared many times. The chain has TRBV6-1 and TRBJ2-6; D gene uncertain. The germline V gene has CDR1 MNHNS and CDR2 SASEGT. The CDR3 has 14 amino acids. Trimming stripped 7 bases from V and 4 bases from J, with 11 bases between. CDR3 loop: CASTLREGANVLTF. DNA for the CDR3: TGTGCCAGCACCCTAAGAGAAGGGGCCAACGTCCTGACTTTC.

This chain's CDR3 is CASSESRGGPWEKLFF. Written as DNA, the CDR3 is TGTGCCAGCAGTGAATCCCGGGGGGGGCCTTGGGAAAAACTGTTTTTT. V is TRBV6-1 and J is TRBJ1-4; D is perhaps TRBD1 (6 bases). Looked up from germline, CDR1 is MNHNS and CDR2 is SASEGT. The V and J ends lost 2 bases and 8 bases respectively, with 18 bases between them. The CDR3 runs to 16 residues.

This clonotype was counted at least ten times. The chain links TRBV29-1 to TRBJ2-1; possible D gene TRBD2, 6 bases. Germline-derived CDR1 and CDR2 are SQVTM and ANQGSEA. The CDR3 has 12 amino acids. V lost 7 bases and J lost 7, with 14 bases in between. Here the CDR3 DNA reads TGCAGCGCTGTCGGGGGTGGAAATGAGCAGTTCTTC. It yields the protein CSAVGGGNEQFF.

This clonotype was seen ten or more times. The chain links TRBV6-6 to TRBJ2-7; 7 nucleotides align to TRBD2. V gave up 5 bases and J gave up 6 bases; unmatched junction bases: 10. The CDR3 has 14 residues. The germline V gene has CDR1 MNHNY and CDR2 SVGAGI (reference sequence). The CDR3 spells CASSPRVWEGEQYF. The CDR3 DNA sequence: TGTGCCAGCAGTCCCAGGGTTTGGGAGGGCGAGCAGTACTTC.